This TCR beta chain appears in the sequencing data of a study of identical twins. Germline V gene sequence: CDR1 LNHNV, CDR2 YYDKDF (reference sequence). With V trimmed by 5 bases and J by 3 bases, 10 bases remained unmatched. This CDR3 has 18 residues. This clonotype was recorded at least ten times. Template switching introduced a universal primer site, and the cDNA bore unique molecular identifiers. From the 5' RACE reads, TCRdb called clonotypes with MiXCR, one entry per CDR3 protein. The data show 500,000 to 550,000 distinct CDR3 sequences, around 20% seen once. These data were also filed under a second study, of yellow fever vaccine responses in identical twins.

The sequenced sample was CD4+ T cells sorted from blood. The V gene is TRBV15, the J gene TRBJ2-3, with TRBD2 matching over 14 bases. The origin of this receptor is a woman younger than 30 in good health. CDR3 bases: TGTGCCACCAGCCTGACCGGGACTAGCGGGAGTCCTACAGATACGCAGTATTTT. This gives the protein CATSLTGTSGSPTDTQYF.